One and the same sample provided the 27 T cell receptor beta chains below, sequenced in a study of OX40 agonist ivuxolimab in advanced cancers. Produced via immunoSEQ multiplex PCR; TCRdb's table is partial and in-frame only. This sample has approximately 100,000 clones, with 90% found just once. The sequences come from CD4+ or CD8+ T cells sorted from blood, collected in a trial of the OX40 agonist ivuxolimab. Receptors were obtained from an adult with an advanced solid tumor such as melanoma, head and neck, liver or kidney cancer.

The chain couples TRBV9 to TRBJ2-1; the match to TRBD2 covers 7 bases. The CDR3 totals 14 residues. The germline CDR1 and CDR2 sequences are SGDLS and YYNGEE. V was pared by 2 bases and J by 4 bases, with 3 bases of the junction left unmatched. DNA of the CDR3: TGTGCCAGCAGCGTTGCTAGCGGATACAATGAGCAGTTCTTC. Encoded protein: CASSVASGYNEQFF.

This sequence joins TRBV4-2 and TRBJ2-7, with 7 bases fitting TRBD2. J gave up 6 bases and V 3 bases, and 11 bases lay outside the gene matches. This CDR3 spans 15 amino acids. CDR1 is LGHNA, CDR2 YNFKEQ, per germline. In DNA form, the CDR3 reads TGTGCCAGCAGCCAGAGGGAGGGAGGTAGTTCCGAGCAGTACTTC. Protein product: CASSQREGGSSEQYF.

V and J are TRBV27 and TRBJ1-2, with D perhaps matching TRBD1 (6 bases). V gave up 5 bases and J gave up 4 bases, with 20 bases separating them. CDR1 and CDR2 (germline): MNHEY, SMNVEV (reference sequence). CDR3 length equals 16 residues. In DNA, the CDR3 is TGTGCCAGCAGTCCGGGCGGGAGACAGGCCTCCTATGGCTACACCTTC. Translated, it gives CASSPGGRQASYGYTF.

The CDR3 loop reads CATSRDPSGNQPQHF. The CDR3 coding sequence is TGTGCCACCAGCAGAGATCCCTCGGGTAATCAGCCCCAGCATTTT. The rearrangement joins TRBV15 to TRBJ1-5; unclear D gene. In germline, CDR1 is LNHNV, CDR2 YYDKDF (reference sequence). This CDR3 region has 15 residues. The V end was cut by 0 bases, the J end by 4 bases, with 10 bases between.

The chain is built from TRBV7-2 and TRBJ1-5; a weak D match, TRBD1 (5 bases). V lost 1 base and J 4 bases, leaving 14 bases between the germline ends. Germline-derived CDR1 and CDR2 are SGHTA and FQGNSA. This CDR3 comprises 16 residues. Written as DNA, the CDR3 is TGTGCCAGCAGCTTAGAACCCGGGGCGGGAAATCAGCCCCAGCATTTT. Its protein product is CASSLEPGAGNQPQHF.

V gene TRBV19 combines with J gene TRBJ2-1; 7 bases match TRBD1. V shed 7 bases, J shed 5 bases, and the junction held 8 bases outside the gene matches. This CDR3 contains 14 residues. Germline values: CDR1 LNHDA, CDR2 SQIVND (reference sequence). CDR3 in amino acids: CASTLQGTHNEQFF. The CDR3 DNA reads TGTGCCAGTACCCTACAGGGGACACACAATGAGCAGTTCTTC. Full variable domain (rest looked up from reference TRBV19 and TRBJ2-1): DGGITQSPKYLFRKEGQNVTLSCEQNLNHDAMYWYRQDPGQGLRLIYYSQIVNDFQKGDIAEGYSVSREKKESFPLTVTSAQKNPTAFYLCASTLQGTHNEQFFGPGTRLTVL.

The rearrangement uses TRBV10-2 and TRBJ2-7; 8 bases align to TRBD2. Trimming at V came to 1 base and at J to 0 bases, leaving 5 bases not matched to a gene. The CDR3 contains 16 residues. Per the germline V gene, CDR1 is WSHSY and CDR2 is SAAADI. CDR3 protein: CASSEFQRGSSYEQYF. CDR3 bases: TGCGCCAGCAGTGAGTTCCAGCGGGGGAGCTCCTACGAGCAGTACTTC.

The V and J genes are TRBV27 and TRBJ2-2, with 9 bases matching TRBD1. The CDR3 is 14 residues long. V dropped 6 bases and J dropped 4; count of bases not matched to a gene: 3. Germline CDR1 MNHEY, CDR2 SMNVEV (reference sequence). Written as DNA, the CDR3 is TGTGCCAGCAGGAAGACAGGGGGCACCGGGGAGCTGTTTTTT. This gives the protein CASRKTGGTGELFF.

The chain employs TRBV11-1 and TRBJ2-1; D remains ambiguous. This CDR3 spans 13 amino acids. In germline, CDR1 is SGHAT, CDR2 FQDESV (reference sequence). V lost 1 base and J 9 bases, leaving 10 bases between the germline ends. CDR3 DNA sequence: TGTGCCAGCAGCTTAGACTATAGGATTGAGCAGTTCTTC. Amino acid sequence: CASSLDYRIEQFF.

The chain has TRBV2 and TRBJ1-5, with D unresolved. CDR3 length: 14 residues. The V end lost 4 bases, the J end lost 3 bases, and 10 bases lay between the germline ends. CDR1 is SNHLY and CDR2 is FYNNEI in the germline V gene. This CDR3 reads CASSVVLLNQPQHF. The CDR3 DNA is TGTGCCAGCAGTGTGGTACTCCTCAATCAGCCCCAGCATTTT. The variable domain in full, completed from reference TRBV2 and TRBJ1-5, reads EPEVTQTPSHQVTQMGQEVILRCVPISNHLYFYWYRQILGQKVEFLVSFYNNEISEKSEIFDDQFSVERPDGSNFTLKIRSTKLEDSAMYFCASSVVLLNQPQHFGDGTRLSIL.

This chain joins TRBV5-1 and TRBJ2-3; 7 bases are a match to TRBD1. The J segment lost 5 bases and the V segment lost 4 bases, leaving 13 bases of the junction unmatched. The CDR3 contains 16 residues. Germline assignment: CDR1 SGHRS and CDR2 YFSETQ. This CDR3 reads CASSPLPQGLGDTQYF. CDR3 DNA sequence: TGCGCCAGCAGCCCTCTCCCACAGGGGCTTGGAGATACGCAGTATTTT.

V gene TRBV19 combines with J gene TRBJ2-1; a weak D match, TRBD2 (5 bases). CDR3 length: 15 residues. V shed 4 bases and J shed 7 bases, with 17 bases lying between them. The germline V gene has CDR1 LNHDA and CDR2 SQIVND (reference sequence). In DNA, the CDR3 is TGTGCCAGTAGTACACCATCCGGACTCGTTAATGAGCAGTTCTTC. Its protein is CASSTPSGLVNEQFF.

J is TRBJ1-4 and V is TRBV18, with a tentative D call TRBD1 (6 bases). This CDR3 has 14 amino acids. The V and J ends lost 5 bases and 5 bases respectively, with 12 bases between them. CDR1 and CDR2 from the germline V gene are KGHSH and LQKENI. CDR3 protein: CASSKQGLNEKLFF. The CDR3 nucleotides are TGTGCCAGCTCAAAACAGGGACTAAATGAAAAACTGTTTTTT.

V and J are TRBV4-1 and TRBJ2-5; a possible D gene is TRBD2 (5 bases). Germline-derived CDR1 and CDR2 are MGHRA and YSYEKL. This CDR3 is 17 amino acids long. Between the trimmed V and J ends, which lost 1 base and 5 bases, there was a span of 20 bases. The CDR3 loop is CASSQVGREVGWETQYF. The CDR3 region has the DNA TGCGCCAGCAGCCAAGTAGGTCGGGAAGTGGGATGGGAGACCCAGTACTTC.

The chain links TRBV15 to TRBJ2-3, with D perhaps matching TRBD2 (5 bases). The CDR3 length is 17 residues. Germline CDR1 LNHNV, CDR2 YYDKDF (reference sequence). Trimming shortened V by 0 bases and J by 2 bases, and 15 bases separated the two germline ends. The CDR3 DNA follows: TGTGCCACCAGCAGAGATTTGTGGACTCGAAACACAGATACGCAGTATTTT. Translated: CATSRDLWTRNTDTQYF.

This clone was picked up one time. The V gene is TRBV5-1, the J gene TRBJ1-4; TRBD1 might be the D (6 bases). With 0 bases removed from V and 8 bases from J, the gap between germline ends came to 20 bases. CDR1 and CDR2 (germline): SGHRS, YFSETQ. The CDR3 length is 17 residues. Here the CDR3 reads CASSLGPGNRVGEKLFF. The CDR3, as DNA: TGCGCCAGCAGCTTGGGACCGGGGAACAGGGTTGGAGAAAAACTGTTTTTT.

V gene TRBV7-2 combines with J gene TRBJ1-5; perhaps TRBD1 as D (6 bases). The V gene's germline CDR1 is SGHTA and CDR2 FQGNSA. The CDR3 has 13 residues. The ends were cut back, 3 bases at V and 5 bases at J, with 8 bases in the middle. This chain's CDR3 is CASSLYRDQPQHF. The DNA of the CDR3 is TGTGCCAGCAGCTTGTACAGGGATCAGCCCCAGCATTTT. Variable domain in full (rest from reference TRBV7-2 and TRBJ1-5): GAGVSQSPSNKVTEKGKDVELRCDPISGHTALYWYRQSLGQGLEFLIYFQGNSAPDKSGLPSDRFSAERTGGSVSTLTIQRTQQEDSAVYLCASSLYRDQPQHFGDGTRLSIL.

The chain joins TRBV2 to TRBJ2-5, with a tentative D call TRBD2 (5 bases). V shed 6 bases and J shed 5 bases, with 16 bases lying between them. Germline lookup yields CDR1 SNHLY and CDR2 FYNNEI. The CDR3 totals 14 residues. CDR3 DNA sequence: TGTGCCAGCAGCGTCTTGGGAGTCGGGGAGACCCAGTACTTC. Translated: CASSVLGVGETQYF.

This rearrangement joins TRBV9 to TRBJ2-3; D unclear. The CDR3 covers 14 residues. Germline V gene sequence: CDR1 SGDLS, CDR2 YYNGEE. Between the trimmed V and J ends, which lost 0 bases and 8 bases, there was a span of 13 bases. CDR3 in DNA: TGTGCCAGCAGCGTAGCTGTTGCATCCGCTACGCAGTATTTT. Translated: CASSVAVASATQYF.

The chain is built from TRBV20-1 and TRBJ2-5; the D is unclear. Deletions cut 6 bases from V and 1 base from J, with 6 bases between. The CDR3 has 11 residues. From germline, CDR1 is DFQATT and CDR2 SNEGSKA (reference sequence). DNA for the CDR3: TGCAGTGCCCGGGCCCAAGAGACCCAGTACTTC. Protein sequence: CSARAQETQYF.

This clone was counted once. V gene TRBV7-3 combines with J gene TRBJ1-1; 7 nucleotides align to TRBD1. The CDR3 extends over 14 amino acids. The junction had 6 bases not matched to a gene; V was cut back by 7 bases and J by 1 base. CDR1 and CDR2 from the germline V gene are SGHTA and FQGTGA. CDR3 loop: CASKTTGTNTEAFF. CDR3 DNA: TGTGCCAGCAAAACGACAGGGACGAACACTGAAGCTTTCTTT.

The genes are TRBV1 and TRBJ2-5; the table calls TRBD2, which could not be checked here. TRBV1 is labeled a pseudogene. The length of the CDR3 is 12 residues. The CDR3 DNA sequence: TGCACCAGCAGCCGCCTATCTCTGACCCAGTACTTC. Translating it yields CTSSRLSLTQYF.

The chain uses TRBV11-3 and TRBJ2-2; the D call may be TRBD1 or TRBD2 (5 bases each). CDR3 length equals 15 residues. Germline V gene lookup returns CDR1 SGHNT and CDR2 YENEEA. Trimming took 5 bases from V and 7 from J, leaving 17 bases between them. CDR3 nucleotide sequence: TGTGCCAGCAGCCAAGGTGGGACGGCAGACGGGGAGCTGTTTTTT. Translated: CASSQGGTADGELFF.

The chain is built from TRBV29-1 and TRBJ2-6; D not certain. V dropped 1 base and J dropped 0 bases, with 7 bases sitting between them. Looked up from germline, CDR1 is SQVTM and CDR2 is ANQGSEA. CDR3 length: 15 amino acids. The CDR3 sequence is CSVEAGSSGANVLTF. The DNA for the CDR3 is TGCAGCGTTGAAGCTGGCAGCTCTGGGGCCAACGTCCTGACTTTC.

This chain joins TRBV11-2 and TRBJ2-7; 9 bases line up with TRBD2. The V and J ends lost 8 bases and 4 bases, in that order; junction bases with no gene match: 9. Looked up from germline, CDR1 is SGHAT and CDR2 is FQNNGV. This CDR3 spans 14 amino acids. The CDR3 nucleotides read TGTGCCAGCTCTGGCGGGAGGGCCGGGTACGAGCAGTACTTC. It encodes CASSGGRAGYEQYF.

The V and J genes are TRBV19 and TRBJ2-7; D might be TRBD1 or TRBD2, each matching 6 bases. This CDR3 has 15 residues. Deletions cut 5 bases from V and 0 bases from J, with 14 bases between. Germline V gives CDR1 LNHDA, CDR2 SQIVND (reference sequence). CDR3: CASSPRGTFSYEQYF. CDR3 coding DNA: TGTGCCAGTAGTCCTAGGGGGACTTTCTCCTACGAGCAGTACTTC.

This clone was counted once. The chain recombines TRBV19 with TRBJ1-5; 9 bases map to TRBD1. The CDR3 runs 15 residues. From germline, CDR1 is LNHDA and CDR2 SQIVND (reference sequence). V shed 6 bases, J shed 3 bases, and the junction held 6 bases outside the gene matches. The CDR3 DNA reads TGTGCCAGTAGCACTGACAGGGGGAACAATCAGCCCCAGCATTTT. It yields the protein CASSTDRGNNQPQHF.